This T cell receptor beta chain was recovered during a study of regulatory T cells in long-lasting Graves disease. Sample time point: newly diagnosed GD, antithyroid drugs for less than 3 months. The TCR library used RNA extracted from PBMCs. Collection of peripheral blood (about 10 milliliters) was done using EDTA tubes. Building the TCR beta libraries relied on iRepertoire HTBI primers, and CDR3 regions underwent Arm-PCR. TCRdb passed the multiplex PCR reads through MiXCR, listing each CDR3 protein once. The data show around 320,000 distinct CDR3 sequences, 16% seen once. CDR3 length: 12 amino acids. Trimming removed 6 bases from V and 9 bases from J; junction bases left unmatched: 6. The germline V gene encodes CDR1 MDHEN and CDR2 SYDVKM. This clonotype was seen at least ten times. Another study also made use of these data, one on T cells in Graves' hyperthyroidism and ophthalmopathy. From that second work: Separating ophthalmopathy from stable hyperthyroidism was achieved by a 13 V-J model.

Here the sequenced sample was peripheral blood mononuclear cells (PBMCs), taken at new diagnosis, from a patient treated with antithyroid drugs. The sequence was collected from a man aged 40-55 years with Graves disease. The rearrangement uses TRBV28 and TRBJ2-7; 9 bases line up with TRBD2. The CDR3 DNA follows: TGTGCCAGCAGCACCACTAGCGGGCCGCAGTACTTC. As protein: CASSTTSGPQYF.